This T cell receptor (beta chain) stems from a study of blood T cells in healthy people across ages. Study-level results: Compared with aged donors, long-lived donors showed fewer expanded clones, suggesting selection. Unsorted PBMC input precluded a conclusive naive versus antigen-experienced comparison.

Alongside a J-beta primer mix, a sample-barcoded 5' primer served in a second PCR lasting 7 to 11 cycles. MiXCR was run by TCRdb on the 5' RACE reads, yielding one entry per CDR3 protein. The sample holds under 800,000 distinct CDR3 sequences, more than 40% seen once. Of note for this clonotype: What it binds is unknown.

Germline CDR1 SGHRS, CDR2 YFSETQ. The length of the CDR3 is 13 residues. V lost 5 bases to trimming and J lost 6 bases, with 13 bases between them. The sample comprised blood. The genes are TRBV5-1 and TRBJ2-3; no reliable D call. The receptor comes from a woman aged 55-69 years in good health. CDR3 amino acids: CASSKLWADTQYF. The CDR3 region has the DNA TGCGCCAGCAGTAAGCTTTGGGCCGATACGCAGTATTTT.